This T cell receptor beta chain was identified during a study of T cell changes during pregnancy in multiple sclerosis (dated by TCRdb to the late 2010s). Regarding the study in general: Changes in the T cell repertoire over the course of pregnancy were examined in this study in women with multiple sclerosis.

Comment on this clone: Which antigen it targets is not known. Per-nucleotide qualities are absent, and no much larger clonotype sits a single base away.

V loses 5 bases, J loses 0 bases, and the germline ends lie 18 bases apart. The CDR3 runs 17 residues from the cysteine to the phenylalanine. Solely the CDR3 DNA is kept, with 51 bases framed from the first base. CDR1 LNHDA and CDR2 SQIVND were looked up in the germline V gene (reference sequence). Library creation used the immunoSEQ multiplex PCR assay. What TCRdb holds here is the immuneACCESS table cut down to in-frame rearrangements. Part of the clones is not present; checked against another copy, under half of the missing clones reflect an unresolved V gene, and the others are unexplained. Present in this sample are some 96,000 clones, 80% to 95% of which were seen just once. The biggest ten clones account for less than 2% of the sample.

The sequence came from a female donor with multiple sclerosis, enrolled in a pregnancy study. The specimen was peripheral blood, collected after pregnancy. The chain links TRBV19 with TRBJ2-3; a tentative D match to TRBD2 spans 7 bases. CDR3 sequence: CASSPRVGGTSTDTQYF. The DNA reads as follows: TGTGCCAGTAGTCCCAGAGTGGGAGGGACAAGCACAGATACGCAGTATTTT.